This T cell receptor (beta chain) was sequenced during a study of blood T cell repertoires in COVID-19. Study background: Sources were T cells, B-cell-depleted T cells, or PBMCs; the material itself was cDNA or gDNA.

The CDR3 spans 14 residues. With 0 bases removed from V and 0 bases from J, the gap between germline ends came to 6 bases. From germline, CDR1 is SGHRS and CDR2 YFSETQ. Sequencing was performed with immunoSEQ multiplex PCR; in TCRdb, only in-frame clones are kept and a portion is missing. The repertoire has 70,000 to 85,000 clones, roughly 86% of them found once; the top ten carry around 1.9%. With respect to this clone: The same CDR3 arises from other DNA sequences in this sample as well.

The source is a woman aged 60-75 years with acute or convalescent COVID-19. The material sequenced was peripheral blood. The V call is TRBV5-1, the J call TRBJ2-5; D uncertain. The CDR3 protein is CASSLGGYQETQYF. CDR3 DNA: TGCGCCAGCAGCTTGGGCGGATACCAAGAGACCCAGTACTTC. Full variable domain (missing parts from reference TRBV5-1 and TRBJ2-5): KAGVTQTPRYLIKTRGQQVTLSCSPISGHRSVSWYQQTPGQGLQFLFEYFSETQRNKGNFPGRFSGRQFSNSRSEMNVSTLELGDSALYLCASSLGGYQETQYFGPGTRLLVL.